One sample yielded the 14 T cell receptor beta chains listed below, sequenced in a study of blood T cell repertoires in COVID-19. The assay was immunoSEQ multiplex PCR, and TCRdb's table has in-frame clones only and misses some. The top ten clones hold around 13% of a sample with about 99,000 clones, more than 75% of them seen once. The source material was peripheral blood. The receptors shown here come from a human donor in a cohort sampled during active COVID-19.

The chain has TRBV19 and TRBJ1-1; D is undetermined. Germline loops: CDR1 LNHDA, CDR2 SQIVND (reference sequence). V was clipped by 6 bases and J by 0 bases, with 14 bases between them. The CDR3 contains 15 residues. CDR3 loop: CASRKDGGVNTEAFF. The CDR3, as DNA: TGTGCCAGTAGGAAGGACGGAGGAGTGAACACTGAAGCTTTCTTT.

This clone was recorded once. The J gene is TRBJ2-7, the V gene TRBV12-3 or TRBV12-4; no firm D call. V was pared by 0 bases and J by 7 bases, with 7 bases between. The CDR3 loop spans 12 amino acids. CDR3 sequence reads: CASSLAVREQYF. DNA of the CDR3: TGTGCCAGCAGTTTAGCGGTTCGGGAGCAGTACTTC.

The chain is built from TRBV5-6 and TRBJ1-2; D is possibly TRBD1 (6 bases). Germline CDR1 reads SGHDT; CDR2 reads YYEEEE. The V and J ends lost 6 bases and 8 bases respectively, with 17 bases between them. This CDR3 is built from 13 residues. The CDR3 protein is CASTLQGLGGYTF. In DNA form, the CDR3 reads TGTGCCAGCACCTTACAGGGCCTCGGGGGCTACACCTTC.

The CDR3 sequence: CAATIEAKNIQYF. The DNA of the CDR3 is TGTGCCGCCACTATTGAGGCCAAAAACATTCAGTACTTC. The chain recombines TRBV30 with TRBJ2-4; D is uncertain. V was shortened by 8 bases and J by 1 base, with 12 bases between the two germline ends. This CDR3 region has 13 residues. CDR1 and CDR2 from the germline V gene are GTSNPN and SVGIG (reference sequence).

The chain links TRBV7-9 to TRBJ1-1; D possibly corresponds to TRBD1 (5 bases). This CDR3 comprises 15 residues. V lost 5 bases and J lost 1, with 14 bases in between. Germline V gene data show CDR1 as SEHNR and CDR2 as FQNEAQ (reference sequence). For the CDR3, the DNA is TGTGCCAGCAGCCGTCCGACAGTGACGAACACTGAAGCTTTCTTT. It yields the protein CASSRPTVTNTEAFF.

V gene TRBV18 combines with J gene TRBJ1-5, with D unclear. The V and J ends lost 1 base and 2 bases respectively, with 15 bases between them. Germline CDR1 KGHSH, CDR2 LQKENI. The CDR3 has 17 amino acids. The chain's CDR3 is CASSPLVGGRGNQPQHF. In DNA form, the CDR3 reads TGTGCCAGCTCACCACTGGTAGGCGGTAGAGGCAATCAGCCCCAGCATTTT. The complete variable domain, with remaining parts taken from reference TRBV18 and TRBJ1-5, reads NAGVMQNPRHLVRRRGQEARLRCSPMKGHSHVYWYRQLPEEGLKFMVYLQKENIIDESGMPKERFSAEFPKEGPSILRIQQVVRGDSAAYFCASSPLVGGRGNQPQHFGDGTRLSIL.

The rearrangement uses TRBV2 and TRBJ2-2; D possibly corresponds to TRBD2 (6 bases). V lost 4 bases, J lost 5 bases, and 17 bases lay in between. Germline CDR1 SNHLY, CDR2 FYNNEI. CDR3 length: 16 residues. CDR3 nucleotide sequence: TGTGCCAGCAGTGGCCCCGGAGGGCGGCGAACCGGGGAGCTGTTTTTT. It specifies CASSGPGGRRTGELFF.

Details on this clone: Within the sample, other DNA sequences also encode this same CDR3. V is TRBV12-3 or TRBV12-4 and J is TRBJ1-2, with D uncertain. The CDR3 loop spans 13 amino acids. The V end was cut by 3 bases, the J end by 2 bases, with 7 bases between. In nucleotides, the CDR3 is TGTGCCAGCAGTTTTGGAGAGAACTATGGCTACACCTTC. Its protein product is CASSFGENYGYTF.

CDR3 loop: CASSRSRLRRDTNTGELFF. The CDR3 coding sequence is TGTGCCAGCAGTAGGTCCAGGCTACGTCGCGACACGAACACCGGGGAGCTGTTTTTT. The chain employs TRBV28 and TRBJ2-2; no clear D gene. The V gene lost 5 bases and the J gene lost 0 bases, with 22 bases spanning the gap. The length of the CDR3 is 19 residues. The V gene's germline CDR1 is MDHEN and CDR2 SYDVKM.

The CDR3 loop is CASSLGQGVDEQFF. Here the CDR3 DNA reads TGCGCCAGCAGCTTGGGGCAGGGTGTTGATGAGCAGTTCTTC. The chain carries TRBV5-1 and TRBJ2-1; D perhaps matches TRBD1 (5 bases). Germline CDR1 SGHRS, CDR2 YFSETQ. CDR3 length equals 14 residues. V lost 0 bases, J lost 8 bases, and 12 bases lay in between.

DNA of the CDR3: TGTGCCAGCAGCCCTGGGACAGGGGGAAATTCACCCCTCCACTTT. Translating it yields CASSPGTGGNSPLHF. The V gene is TRBV9, the J gene TRBJ1-6, with 11 bases fitting TRBD1. CDR1 SGDLS and CDR2 YYNGEE come from the germline V gene. This CDR3 spans 15 amino acids. V shed 4 bases, J shed 7 bases, and the junction held 4 bases outside the gene matches.

The CDR3 region is CASSLWGGEGYEQYF. CDR3 nucleotide sequence: TGTGCCAGCAGCCTCTGGGGGGGCGAGGGATACGAGCAGTACTTC. This sequence joins TRBV6-2 or TRBV6-3 and TRBJ2-7, with D tentatively TRBD2 (7 bases). CDR1 is MNHEY, CDR2 SVGEGT, per germline. V lost 6 bases and J 4 bases, leaving 19 bases between the germline ends. There are 15 residues in the CDR3.

The genes are TRBV7-2 and TRBJ2-7, with D tentatively TRBD1 (6 bases). The CDR3 is 15 amino acids. V was trimmed by 5 bases and J by 5 bases, leaving 19 bases between them. From germline, CDR1 is SGHTA and CDR2 FQGNSA. CDR3 in DNA: TGTGCCAGCAGCGCAAACAGGGCTAAGGACAACGAGCAGTACTTC. Protein sequence: CASSANRAKDNEQYF.

The rearrangement joins TRBV27 to TRBJ2-1; a weak D match, TRBD2 (7 bases). This CDR3 region has 16 residues. V lost 2 bases and J 8 bases, leaving 19 bases between the germline ends. Germline assignment: CDR1 MNHEY and CDR2 SMNVEV (reference sequence). The CDR3 reads CASSLGGGRLVHEQFF. In DNA, the CDR3 is TGTGCCAGCAGTTTAGGGGGGGGGCGCTTAGTCCATGAGCAGTTCTTC.